The present T cell receptor (beta chain) was sequenced within a study of vaccination effects on CD4 cells after COVID-19 (dated by TCRdb to the early 2020s). Notes on the research overall: Across the study, the median time from the second dose to post-vaccine sampling was 72 days (range 14 to 241). In both COVID-19 convalescent patients and infection-naive vaccine recipients, the study compared SARS-CoV-2 spike-specific CD4+ TCR repertoires from before mRNA vaccination with those from after it. Altogether, roughly 10 COVID-19 convalescent patients and several SARS-CoV-2-naive healthy vaccine recipients made up the full study. Cultures from other donors in the study were sequenced with the Oncomine TCR Beta short-read assay on an Illumina iSeq 100.

Comment on this clone: The clone's antigen remains unknown. No clone much larger than this one lies a single base away; base qualities are absent.

In the ViraFEST assay, PBMC were stimulated with viral peptide pools, and TCR sequencing was then used to find antigen-specific CD4+ T cell clonotypes based on their expansion. After 10 days of culture, CD4+ T cells were isolated with the EasySep CD4+ T cell isolation kit. Each participant received two doses of an mRNA SARS-CoV-2 vaccine, either BNT162b2 or mRNA-1273. Negative nucleocapsid antibody results before and after vaccination confirmed that the healthy vaccine recipients had no prior SARS-CoV-2 infection. Each well held over 1.5 million PBMC cultured in IMDM containing roughly 5% human AB serum, roughly 9.9 IU/ml IL-2 and gentamicin, along with roughly 10 ug/ml peptides. Half of the culture medium was replaced with fresh IL-2-containing medium on days 3 and 7. Each peptide stimulation condition was cultured in triplicate wells unless otherwise noted. PBMC were separated from whole blood using Ficoll-Paque Plus gradient centrifugation and were then either cryopreserved at -140C or used fresh. Overlapping peptide pools spanned the spike proteins of SARS-CoV-2 and the common cold coronaviruses HCoV-NL63, HCoV-OC43 and HCoV-229E. Genomic DNA was extracted from cultured CD4+ T cells with the QIAamp micro DNA kit.

Library construction relied on the immunoSEQ multiplex PCR assay. DNA from the cultured and isolated CD4+ T cells underwent TCR beta CDR3 sequencing. Per the source publication's procedure: The analysis removed non-productive TCR sequences, trimmed reads to the CDR3 region, and retained only CDR3s that were 7 or more amino acids long. Antigen-specific clonotypes were identified using the MANAFEST web app by comparison of expansion in peptide wells against reference cultures. To be called positive, a clone needed expansion at FDR<0.05 compared with the reference and with all other wells, an odds ratio greater than 5, and a frequency greater than 0.1% in two replicate wells. Cross-reactive clonotypes were defined as significantly expanded in SARS-CoV-2 spike wells and in at least one common cold coronavirus spike condition. Using the stringdist R package, CDR3 similarity was measured by Levenshtein distance, and unrooted trees were constructed with ape in R 3.6.1. TCRdb stores this immuneACCESS table with in-frame sequences only. Part of the clones is absent; in the studies checked, under half of the shortfall reflects unresolved V genes, and no reason is known for the rest. For V, J and clone size, that table is used; D and trimming come from the DNA. Present in this sample are around 16,000 clones, just under 70% of which were seen just once. The ten top clones hold approximately 10% of the sample.

The CDR3 spans 14 residues, from the cysteine through the phenylalanine. The sequence is cut down to CDR3 DNA, 42 bases in frame from base 1. Deletion took 2 bases off V and 3 bases off J, with a span of 7 bases between the germline ends. CDR1 and CDR2 were assigned from the germline V gene as SNHLY and FYNNEI. The research as a whole found: Among healthy vaccine recipients, nearly all vaccine-induced clones were SARS-CoV-2 mono-reactive, and just 1 of 255 was cross-reactive with common cold coronaviruses. Marked clonal contraction was observed in both infection-induced and vaccine-induced clones at late post-vaccination timepoints, consistent with waning T cell responses. Limitations of the study were the small number of convalescent patients and the absence of early post-infection timepoints.

The sequencing used CD4+ T cells from PBMCs cultured with SARS-CoV-2 spike peptides, collected after COVID-19 vaccination. The cell subset or site label for this specimen denotes: SARS-CoV-2 spike overlapping peptide pool stimulation. The sequence joins TRBV2 to TRBJ2-2; a confident D gene designation cannot be given. This TCR was recovered from a human donor who received a COVID-19 vaccine. The CDR3 region has the sequence CASSEMTDTGELFF. The sequenced DNA is TGTGCCAGCAGTGAAATGACGGACACCGGGGAGCTGTTTTTT.